The clone carrying this TCR beta chain was counted only a few times. This CDR3 has 12 amino acids. Looked up from germline, CDR1 is DFQATT and CDR2 is SNEGSKA (reference sequence). Trimming at V came to 6 bases and at J to 7 bases, leaving 7 bases not matched to a gene. This sample stems from a study of identical twins. cDNA molecules carried unique molecular identifiers, and template switching added a universal primer site. MiXCR was run by TCRdb on the 5' RACE reads, yielding one entry per CDR3 protein. The profile covers about 530,000 distinct CDR3 sequences, with around 20% appearing a single time and approximately 0.48% taken by the ten largest. These records were also assigned to another study, of yellow fever vaccine responses in identical twins.

The origin of this receptor is a woman between 18 and 30 years old in good health. V gene TRBV20-1 combines with J gene TRBJ2-7; 9 nucleotides agree with TRBD1. The sequenced sample consisted of CD4+ T cells sorted from blood. CDR3 nucleotides: TGCAGTGCGCCCGGGACAGGGTGGGAGCAGTACTTC. Protein: CSAPGTGWEQYF.